This entry describes one TCR beta chain. PCR employed 60 Vbeta and 13 Jbeta primers. In the original analysis: A later analysis counted approximately 88 million unique TCR beta chains, about 10 million shared. TCRdb's copy holds only in-frame clones and misses some; the assay was immunoSEQ multiplex PCR. The V and J calls and the clone size are those of that table, but D and trimming were determined from the DNA. The table lists 73,000 or so clones, around 78% of them singletons. These data are taken from a study of cytomegalovirus exposure and HLA in healthy donors. With 4 bases removed from V and 7 bases from J, the gap between germline ends came to 20 bases. The CDR3 runs 15 residues. Germline values: CDR1 MNHEY, CDR2 SMNVEV (reference sequence).

J is TRBJ2-7 and V is TRBV27; D possibly corresponds to TRBD2 (5 bases). The sequence was obtained from a man between 45 and 60 years old in good health and CMV-seronegative. Sequenced input: PBMCs. The DNA for the CDR3 is TGTGCCAGCAGTTCCCCGCGAGGGTTGGGCTTTGAGCAGTACTTC. Amino acid sequence: CASSSPRGLGFEQYF.